These 2 T cell receptor beta chains were sequenced from one sample in a study of T cell repertoires in cytomegalovirus infection. These receptors have no identified antigens. A single record per CDR3 protein comes from TCRdb applying MiXCR to the reads. The table shows around 78,000 distinct CDR3 sequences, with roughly 39% occurring only once. Here the sequenced sample was CD8+ T cells from cultured PBMCs, taken from culture after CMV antigen stimulation. The receptors originated from a human donor in good health (CMV status not recorded). Some clones in this sample may be carry-over from other donors' samples.

The chain links TRBV27 to TRBJ1-1; D remains ambiguous. V was clipped by 3 bases and J by 6 bases, with 8 bases between them. CDR3 length: 12 residues. Germline V gene data show CDR1 as MNHEY and CDR2 as SMNVEV (reference sequence). CDR3 bases: TGTGCCAGCAGTTTCCACGGGGCTGAAGCTTTCTTT. Translating gives CASSFHGAEAFF.

This rearrangement joins TRBV2 to TRBJ2-1; TRBD2 agrees at 10 bases. Trimming took 4 bases from V and 6 from J; bases not matched to a gene: 6. The CDR3 sequence is 15 residues long. The V gene's germline CDR1 is SNHLY and CDR2 FYNNEI. CDR3 coding DNA: TGTGCCAGCAGTGGCTATAGCGGGGGGCCCAATGAGCAGTTCTTC. It specifies CASSGYSGGPNEQFF.